The clone carrying this T cell receptor (beta chain) was detected ten times or more. Its matching antigen is unknown. This entry belongs to a study of regulatory T cells in long-lasting Graves disease. Study-wide background: In persistent Graves' disease, antithyroid drugs had been taken for over 5 years and TSH receptor antibodies stayed positive.

The authors built TCR beta libraries using iRepertoire HTBI primers and Arm-PCR of CDR3 regions. Original analysis: Across samples, 62 TRBV and around 14 TRBJ segments were found. TCRdb independently ran MiXCR on the multiplex PCR reads; one entry per CDR3 protein. TCRdb, not the authors, supplied the V and J calls. The data show a few hundred thousand distinct CDR3 sequences, approximately 22% seen once. Study-level points and caveats: There was favoring of TRBV28, TRBJ1-2 and TRBJ2-5 in persistent disease. Persistent patients shared about 2,800 public clonotypes among themselves. Newly diagnosed patients shared fewer, at roughly 970.

The germline V gene encodes CDR1 SNHLY and CDR2 FYNNEI. V lost 7 bases to trimming and J lost 7 bases, with 10 bases between them. The CDR3 loop spans 11 amino acids. Time point given: persistent/refractory GD, antithyroid drugs over 5 years with positive TRAb. Researchers made the TCR library from RNA that was extracted from PBMCs. This TCR was recovered from a female donor with Graves disease. The sample here was peripheral blood mononuclear cells (PBMCs), taken when the disease was refractory, from a patient treated with antithyroid drugs. The chain recombines TRBV2 with TRBJ1-1; D is uncertain. CDR3 residues: CASNLDYEAFF. In DNA, the CDR3 is TGTGCCAGCAACCTCGACTATGAAGCTTTCTTT.